This is a list of T cell receptor beta chains from one sample in a study of cytomegalovirus exposure and HLA in healthy donors. The table came from immunoSEQ multiplex PCR; TCRdb's copy has only in-frame clones and leaves some out. This sample has around 150,000 clones, with around 90% found just once. The specimen was PBMCs. Receptor source: a woman between 18 and 29 years old in good health and CMV-seropositive. CDR3s include the opening cysteine and the closing phenylalanine or tryptophan. Each record gives: D gene, J gene, clone size, V gene, CDR3 protein, CDR3 DNA. The D gene is left open where the match is weak. Only some rows state a clone size, as once, few, many or a class for expanded clones.

NA TRBJ2-1 NA TRBV18 CASSPRVRGESEQFF TGTGCCAGCTCACCACGAGTCAGGGGGGAGAGTGAGCAGTTCTTC
TRBD2 TRBJ2-5 once TRBV11-3 CASSLVLTSSRETQYF TGTGCCAGCAGCTTAGTCTTGACTAGCAGTAGGGAGACCCAGTACTTC
NA TRBJ2-6 NA TRBV27 CASSSRQPYSGANVLTF TGTGCCAGCAGTTCGAGACAGCCCTACTCTGGGGCCAACGTCCTGACTTTC
NA TRBJ1-1 NA TRBV4-1 CASSQVTGLNTEAFF TGCGCCAGCAGCCAAGTCACAGGACTGAACACTGAAGCTTTCTTT
TRBD2 TRBJ2-3 NA TRBV28 CASSLGGREPFTQYF TGTGCCAGCAGTTTAGGCGGGAGGGAACCGTTTACGCAGTATTTT
NA TRBJ1-5 once TRBV9 CASSVLGQGQPQHF TGTGCCAGCAGCGTCTTGGGCCAGGGGCAGCCCCAGCATTTT
NA TRBJ2-7 once TRBV21-1 CASSLGRGGPYSEQYF TGTGCCAGCAGTCTGGGGAGGGGAGGACCATATAGCGAGCAGTACTTC
TRBD2 TRBJ2-1 NA TRBV29-1 CSGGRENNEQFF TGCAGCGGAGGGAGGGAGAACAATGAGCAGTTCTTC
TRBD2 TRBJ2-3 NA TRBV4-2 CASSQRAGGGSSTDTQYF TGTGCCAGCAGCCAACGGGCTGGGGGGGGGTCGAGCACAGATACGCAGTATTTT
TRBD1 TRBJ1-3 NA TRBV11-3 CASSSTGTEVYSGNTIYF TGTGCCAGCAGCTCCACCGGGACAGAAGTATACTCTGGAAACACCATATATTTT
NA TRBJ2-7 once TRBV6-1 CASSEGPGSYEQYF TGTGCCAGCAGTGAAGGTCCCGGCTCCTACGAGCAGTACTTC
TRBD2 TRBJ2-7 NA TRBV5-5 CASSGRGRYEQYF TGTGCCAGCAGCGGGAGGGGCAGATACGAGCAGTACTTC
NA TRBJ2-1 NA TRBV7-2 CASSLESAYNEQFF TGTGCCAGCAGCTTAGAGTCGGCCTACAATGAGCAGTTCTTC
TRBD1 TRBJ1-1 NA TRBV14 CASSLTGGTEAFF TGTGCCAGCAGCCTGACAGGGGGCACTGAAGCTTTCTTT
TRBD2 TRBJ2-7 NA TRBV9 CASSVGPGGAEQYF TGTGCCAGCAGCGTAGGTCCGGGAGGGGCGGAGCAGTACTTC
NA TRBJ2-7 few TRBV2 CASTDWAYEQYF TGTGCCAGCACGGACTGGGCCTACGAGCAGTACTTC
TRBD1 TRBJ2-3 NA TRBV4-1 CASSPDRGSTDTQYF TGCGCCAGCAGCCCGGACAGGGGAAGCACAGATACGCAGTATTTT
TRBD1 TRBJ2-1 NA TRBV27 CASSRRGPYEQFF TGTGCCAGCAGCCGTAGGGGGCCCTATGAGCAGTTCTTC
TRBD1 TRBJ2-7 NA TRBV6-1 CASSEDRGSFYEQYF TGTGCCAGCAGTGAGGACAGGGGAAGCTTCTACGAGCAGTACTTC
TRBD2 TRBJ2-3 NA TRBV18 CASSPWTSGTVNTQYF TGTGCCAGCTCACCATGGACTAGCGGGACTGTAAATACGCAGTATTTT
TRBD1 TRBJ2-2 NA TRBV6-1 CASRGTGTNTGELFF TGTGCCAGCAGGGGGACAGGGACGAACACCGGGGAGCTGTTTTTT
NA TRBJ2-5 once TRBV11-3 CASSLGDILYQETQYF TGTGCCAGCAGCTTAGGGGACATATTGTACCAAGAGACCCAGTACTTC
NA TRBJ1-1 few TRBV6-6 CASSYSGGGGTEAFF TGTGCCAGCAGTTACTCTGGGGGCGGAGGCACTGAAGCTTTCTTT
NA TRBJ2-7 few TRBV28 CASSLRYEQYF TGTGCCAGCAGTTTGCGGTACGAGCAGTACTTC
NA TRBJ1-4 NA TRBV19 CASSTNSNEKLFF TGTGCCAGTAGTACTAACTCGAATGAAAAACTGTTTTTT
NA TRBJ2-3 NA TRBV30 CAWGSLAYSTDTQYF TGTGCCTGGGGTTCACTAGCATATAGCACAGATACGCAGTATTTT
TRBD1 TRBJ1-2 NA TRBV4-1 CASSQDRQGAIYTF TGCGCCAGCAGCCAAGACAGACAGGGGGCGATATACACCTTC
TRBD1 TRBJ1-1 NA TRBV7-6 CASSADRGLHTEAFF TGTGCCAGCAGCGCCGACAGGGGCTTGCACACTGAAGCTTTCTTT
TRBD1 TRBJ2-5 NA TRBV5-1 CASSRDRAGETQYF TGCGCCAGCAGCCGGGACAGGGCTGGGGAGACCCAGTACTTC
NA TRBJ2-1 NA TRBV6-1 CASREAGQTYNEQFF TGTGCCAGCAGAGAGGCGGGACAGACCTACAATGAGCAGTTCTTC
NA TRBJ1-5 NA TRBV19 CASKGPGRGNQPQHF TGTGCCAGTAAAGGGCCCGGGAGGGGCAATCAGCCCCAGCATTTT
NA TRBJ1-2 once TRBV4-2 CASSLREEIPNYGYTF TGTGCCAGCAGCCTCCGGGAAGAGATCCCTAACTATGGCTACACCTTC
NA TRBJ1-5 NA TRBV9 CASSAALNQPQHF TGTGCCAGCAGTGCGGCCCTCAATCAGCCCCAGCATTTT
TRBD2 TRBJ2-1 NA TRBV7-2 CASSRTLAGGPGEQFF TGTGCCAGCAGCCGAACTTTAGCGGGAGGGCCGGGTGAGCAGTTCTTC
NA TRBJ2-3 NA TRBV6-4 CASSLSGLSTDTQYF TGTGCCAGCAGCCTTAGCGGCCTTAGCACAGATACGCAGTATTTT
TRBD1 TRBJ1-1 once TRBV20-1 CSARTGAEAFF TGCAGTGCCCGGACAGGGGCTGAAGCTTTCTTT
NA TRBJ2-7 NA TRBV6-5 CATTGPSSYEQYF TGTGCCACCACAGGACCCTCCTCCTACGAGCAGTACTTC
NA TRBJ2-3 NA TRBV6-4 CASSPSGGADTQYF TGTGCCAGCAGTCCCTCAGGAGGGGCAGATACGCAGTATTTT
NA TRBJ1-1 NA TRBV30 CAWSLIDINTEAFF TGTGCCTGGAGTCTAATAGACATTAACACTGAAGCTTTCTTT
TRBD1 TRBJ2-4 NA TRBV4-1 CASSPQRGQQNIQYF TGCGCCAGCAGCCCCCAAAGGGGACAGCAAAACATTCAGTACTTC
TRBD2 TRBJ2-1 NA TRBV2 CASSGRLAGPYNEQFF TGTGCCAGCAGTGGGCGGCTAGCGGGACCCTACAATGAGCAGTTCTTC
TRBD2 TRBJ2-1 NA TRBV7-3 CASSSFLAGRRNNEQFF TGTGCCAGCAGCTCCTTCTTAGCGGGGAGGAGGAACAATGAGCAGTTCTTC
TRBD2 TRBJ2-3 NA TRBV6-4 CASSEEAGAGDTQYF TGTGCCAGCAGTGAGGAGGCGGGAGCAGGAGATACGCAGTATTTT
TRBD1 TRBJ2-3 NA TRBV7-3 CASSSTGGRIDTQYF TGTGCCAGCAGCTCCACAGGGGGAAGAATAGATACGCAGTATTTT
NA TRBJ1-1 NA TRBV30 CAWVGAANTEAFF TGTGCCTGGGTAGGGGCGGCAAACACTGAAGCTTTCTTT
TRBD2 TRBJ2-7 once TRBV19 CASSIGLAGGYEQYF TGTGCCAGTAGTATAGGGCTAGCGGGAGGCTACGAGCAGTACTTC
TRBD2 TRBJ2-7 NA TRBV16 CASSQSGLAGVDEQYF TGTGCCAGCAGCCAATCGGGACTAGCGGGAGTAGACGAGCAGTACTTC
NA TRBJ2-7 once TRBV12-2 CASRASSRSSYEQYF TGTGCAAGTCGAGCTAGCTCCCGGAGCTCCTACGAGCAGTACTTC
TRBD2 TRBJ2-1 NA TRBV29-1 CSVVCPAGGDEQFF TGCAGCGTTGTGTGTCCAGCGGGGGGGGATGAGCAGTTCTTC
NA TRBJ1-2 NA TRBV11-2 CASSLATGIDGYTF TGTGCCAGCAGCTTAGCAACGGGTATAGATGGCTACACCTTC
TRBD2 TRBJ2-7 NA TRBV11-3 CASSSGGEQYF TGTGCCAGCAGCTCCGGGGGGGAGCAGTACTTC
NA TRBJ1-2 NA TRBV5-1 CASSFSTDSNLYGYTF TGCGCCAGCAGCTTCTCGACAGATTCAAACCTCTATGGCTACACCTTC
NA TRBJ1-1 NA TRBV7-9 CASSSMNTEAFF TGTGCCAGCAGCTCCATGAACACTGAAGCTTTCTTT
TRBD1 TRBJ2-6 once TRBV5-1 CASSRDSPSGANVLTF TGCGCCAGCAGCCGGGACAGCCCCTCTGGGGCCAACGTCCTGACTTTC
NA TRBJ1-5 NA TRBV11-2 CASSLGLNQPQHF TGTGCCAGCAGCTTAGGGCTCAATCAGCCCCAGCATTTT
TRBD2 TRBJ2-7 NA TRBV4-3 CASSQDTSGSYEQYF TGCGCCAGCAGCCAAGACACTAGCGGGAGCTACGAGCAGTACTTC
TRBD1 TRBJ1-4 NA TRBV15 CATQADRGGVKLFF TGTGCCACCCAGGCGGACAGGGGAGGTGTAAAACTGTTTTTT
TRBD2 TRBJ2-6 once TRBV4-3 CASSRRLTSGDSGANVLTF TGCGCCAGCAGCCGGAGATTGACTAGCGGGGACTCTGGGGCCAACGTCCTGACTTTC
NA TRBJ2-5 NA TRBV6-1 CASSDGWVGGGETQYF TGTGCCAGCAGTGACGGTTGGGTGGGCGGGGGCGAGACCCAGTACTTC
NA TRBJ2-7 few TRBV6-5 CASSYYAARGEQYF TGTGCCAGCAGTTACTATGCTGCTCGGGGGGAGCAGTACTTC